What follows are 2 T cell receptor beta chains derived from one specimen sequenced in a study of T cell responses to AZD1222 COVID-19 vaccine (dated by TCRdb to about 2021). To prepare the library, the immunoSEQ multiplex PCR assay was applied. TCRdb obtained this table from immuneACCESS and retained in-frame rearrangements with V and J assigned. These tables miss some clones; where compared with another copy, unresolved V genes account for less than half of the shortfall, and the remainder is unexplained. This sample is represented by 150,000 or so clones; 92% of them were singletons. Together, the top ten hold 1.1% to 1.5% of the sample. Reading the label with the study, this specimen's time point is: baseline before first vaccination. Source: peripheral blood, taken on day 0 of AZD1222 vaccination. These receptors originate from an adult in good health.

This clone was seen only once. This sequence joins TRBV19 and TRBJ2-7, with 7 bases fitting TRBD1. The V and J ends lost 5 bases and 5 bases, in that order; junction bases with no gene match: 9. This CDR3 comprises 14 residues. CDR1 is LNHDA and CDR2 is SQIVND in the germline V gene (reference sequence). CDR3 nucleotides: TGTGCCAGTAGTCCGCGACAGGGAAACCACGAGCAGTACTTC. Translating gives CASSPRQGNHEQYF.

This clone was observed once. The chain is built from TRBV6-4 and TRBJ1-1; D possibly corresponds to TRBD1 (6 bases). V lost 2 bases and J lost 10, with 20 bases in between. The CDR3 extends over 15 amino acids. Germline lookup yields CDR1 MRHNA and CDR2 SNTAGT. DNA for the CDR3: TGTGCCAGCAGTGACCAGCCCGACAGGCCGGGCAGAGCTTTCTTT. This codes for CASSDQPDRPGRAFF.